Ten or more counts support the clone carrying this T cell receptor (beta chain). The antigen remains undetermined. As an off-target read in a library built for alpha chains, this beta chain has a frequency of little significance. Each CDR3 protein is one row after TCRdb ran MiXCR on the 5' RACE reads. Of 6,500 to 9,500 distinct CDR3 sequences in the sample, about an eighth were seen once. Specified time point: sample taken at primary tumor resection. Donation came from 70 or so patients with untreated early-stage non-small cell lung cancer. Whole RNA from tumor, nontumor lung or frozen PBMC was sequenced unsorted. This CDR3 comprises 13 residues. V was pared by 6 bases and J by 5 bases, with 17 bases between. Germline V gene data show CDR1 as DFQATT and CDR2 as SNEGSKA (reference sequence). The sample belongs to a study of spatial heterogeneity in lung cancer. Study-wide results and caveats: One measure, the expanded intratumoral alpha and beta TCR count, tracked tumor mutation counts.

The rearrangement links TRBV20-1 to TRBJ2-7, with D maybe TRBD1 (6 bases). The material sequenced was lung tumor tissue, taken at surgery. This clonotype was obtained from a male donor with early-stage non-small cell lung cancer. The CDR3 here is CSALGHSGDEQYF. CDR3 coding DNA: TGCAGTGCCCTGGGACATTCCGGGGACGAGCAGTACTTC.